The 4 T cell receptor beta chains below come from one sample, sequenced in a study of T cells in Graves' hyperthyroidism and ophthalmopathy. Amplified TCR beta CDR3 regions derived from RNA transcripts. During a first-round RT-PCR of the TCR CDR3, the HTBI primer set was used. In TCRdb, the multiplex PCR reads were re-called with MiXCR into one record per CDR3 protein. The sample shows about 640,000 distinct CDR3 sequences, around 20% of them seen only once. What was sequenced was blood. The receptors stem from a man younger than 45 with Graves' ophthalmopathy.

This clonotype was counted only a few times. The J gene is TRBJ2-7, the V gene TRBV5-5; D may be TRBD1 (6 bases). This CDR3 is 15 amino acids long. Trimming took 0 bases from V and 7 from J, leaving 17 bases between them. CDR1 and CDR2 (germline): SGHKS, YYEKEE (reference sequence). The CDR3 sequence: CASSLARDTFWEQYF. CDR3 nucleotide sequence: TGTGCCAGCAGCTTGGCCAGGGACACTTTCTGGGAGCAGTACTTC.

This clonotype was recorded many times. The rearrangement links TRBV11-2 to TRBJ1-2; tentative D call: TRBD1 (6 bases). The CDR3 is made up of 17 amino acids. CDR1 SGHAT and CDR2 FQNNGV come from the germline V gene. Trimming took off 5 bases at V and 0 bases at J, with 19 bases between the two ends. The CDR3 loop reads CASSLTGTPTSNYGYTF. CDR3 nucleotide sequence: TGTGCCAGCAGCCTTACCGGGACACCCACTTCTAACTATGGCTACACCTTC.

In DNA form, the CDR3 reads TGCGCCAGCAGCAAACAGGAAAAACCCTACGAGCAGTACTTC. It translates to CASSKQEKPYEQYF. This chain uses TRBV5-1 with TRBJ2-7, with D tentatively TRBD1 (5 bases). The germline V gene has CDR1 SGHRS and CDR2 YFSETQ. The CDR3 is 14 amino acids. V was pared by 4 bases and J by 2 bases, with 13 bases between.

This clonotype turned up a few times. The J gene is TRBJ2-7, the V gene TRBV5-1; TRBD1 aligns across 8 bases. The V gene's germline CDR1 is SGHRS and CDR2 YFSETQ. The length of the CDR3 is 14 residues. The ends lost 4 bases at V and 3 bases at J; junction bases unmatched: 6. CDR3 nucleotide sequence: TGCGCCAGCAGCCAGGACAGGGCTAACTACGAGCAGTACTTC. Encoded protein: CASSQDRANYEQYF. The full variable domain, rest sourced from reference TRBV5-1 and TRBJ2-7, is KAGVTQTPRYLIKTRGQQVTLSCSPISGHRSVSWYQQTPGQGLQFLFEYFSETQRNKGNFPGRFSGRQFSNSRSEMNVSTLELGDSALYLCASSQDRANYEQYFGPGTRLTVT.